The 23 T cell receptor beta chains below come from one sample, sequenced in a study of cytomegalovirus exposure and HLA in healthy donors. PCR used 60 Vbeta primers and 13 Jbeta primers. Repertoires were generated with immunoSEQ multiplex PCR, while TCRdb's copy carries only in-frame clones and drops some. The repertoire consists of over 110,000 clones, with approximately 79% occurring once and the leading ten covering 8.8%. The specimen sequenced was PBMCs. The source is a woman between 50 and 59 years old in good health and CMV-seropositive.

The chain combines TRBV30 with TRBJ1-1; a possible D gene is TRBD1 (6 bases). The V end lost 4 bases, the J end lost 0 bases, and 15 bases lay between the germline ends. The CDR3 loop spans 15 amino acids. CDR1 is GTSNPN, CDR2 SVGIG, per germline (reference sequence). DNA of the CDR3: TGTGCCTGGACCCTCCTCGACAGGTTGAACACTGAAGCTTTCTTT. As protein: CAWTLLDRLNTEAFF.

The genes are TRBV6-1 and TRBJ2-6, with 11 nucleotides matching TRBD1. Per the germline V gene, CDR1 is MNHNS and CDR2 is SASEGT. This CDR3 has 19 amino acids. The junction had 8 bases not matched to a gene; V was cut back by 4 bases and J by 0 bases. CDR3 amino acids: CASSVPRTGGYSGANVLTF. In DNA, the CDR3 is TGTGCCAGCAGTGTTCCGCGGACAGGGGGCTACTCTGGGGCCAACGTCCTGACTTTC.

V is TRBV2 and J is TRBJ1-3; D is unresolved. CDR3 length: 14 amino acids. Trimming shortened V by 8 bases and J by 1 base, and 12 bases separated the two germline ends. Per the germline V gene, CDR1 is SNHLY and CDR2 is FYNNEI. The CDR3 is CASGEGGSGNTIYF. In DNA, the CDR3 is TGTGCCAGCGGGGAGGGAGGGTCTGGAAACACCATATATTTT.

The gene calls are TRBV6-4 and TRBJ2-5; possible D gene TRBD1, 6 bases. The DNA end lines up better with TRBJ2-7; the J call may be wrong. This CDR3 comprises 15 residues. In germline, CDR1 is MRHNA, CDR2 SNTAGT. CDR3 sequence: CASGRRTAWTYEQYF. For the CDR3, the DNA is TGTGCCAGCGGGCGGCGGACAGCATGGACCTACGAGCAGTACTTC.

CDR3 sequence: CASSSQTGAEAFF. The CDR3 DNA sequence: TGCGCCAGCAGCAGTCAGACAGGGGCAGAAGCTTTCTTT. This chain links TRBV5-1 with TRBJ1-1, with 8 bases that match TRBD1. V lost 4 bases to trimming and J lost 8 bases; unmatched junction nucleotides: 7. The germline V gene has CDR1 SGHRS and CDR2 YFSETQ. This CDR3 spans 13 amino acids.

The rearrangement links TRBV28 to TRBJ1-1, with D possibly TRBD1 on 5 matching bases. CDR3 length: 13 residues. V shed 7 bases and J shed 6 bases, with 15 bases lying between them. The germline V gene has CDR1 MDHEN and CDR2 SYDVKM. For the CDR3, the DNA is TGTGCCAGCACCACCCCCGGGGGGGCTGAAGCTTTCTTT. Translated: CASTTPGGAEAFF.

The CDR3 sequence: CASNIKGGGYTF. In DNA, the CDR3 is TGTGCCAGCAACATCAAGGGAGGTGGCTACACCTTC. The chain has TRBV6-5 and TRBJ1-2; D not certain. CDR3 length: 12 residues. Looked up from germline, CDR1 is MNHEY and CDR2 is SVGAGI. Trimming cost V 7 bases and J 7 bases, with 13 bases left between them.

V is TRBV4-1 and J is TRBJ2-3; tentative D call: TRBD1 (5 bases). The CDR3 extends over 16 amino acids. Germline V gives CDR1 MGHRA, CDR2 YSYEKL. The germline V and J ends were trimmed by 4 bases and 5 bases, with 19 bases remaining between them. The CDR3: CASSPAGRSRGDTQYF. The CDR3 DNA follows: TGCGCCAGCAGCCCTGCCGGTAGATCAAGGGGAGATACGCAGTATTTT.

The chain carries TRBV5-1 and TRBJ2-1; 7 nucleotides agree with TRBD1. Germline-derived CDR1 and CDR2 are SGHRS and YFSETQ. Trimming removed 3 bases from V and 7 bases from J; junction bases left unmatched: 13. This CDR3 has 16 amino acids. CDR3 sequence (DNA): TGCGCCAGCAGCTCCGATACAGGGGTTGAGGGGAATGAGCAGTTCTTC. Translating it yields CASSSDTGVEGNEQFF.

This clone showed up just once. J is TRBJ2-3 and V is TRBV5-4; 7 positions match TRBD2. This CDR3 is 14 amino acids long. J gave up 1 base and V 4 bases, and 3 bases lay outside the gene matches. CDR1 is SGHNT and CDR2 is YYREEE in the germline V gene (reference sequence). CDR3 amino acids: CASSPSGGTDTQYF. CDR3 DNA: TGTGCCAGCAGCCCCAGCGGGGGCACAGATACGCAGTATTTT.

The chain combines TRBV28 with TRBJ1-6; perhaps TRBD1 as D (5 bases). Trimming left V 1 base short and J 9 bases short, with 13 bases between. CDR3 length equals 15 residues. CDR1 and CDR2 (germline): MDHEN, SYDVKM. The chain's CDR3 is CASSLYGASGSPLHF. In nucleotides, the CDR3 is TGTGCCAGCAGTTTATATGGGGCCAGTGGTTCACCCCTCCACTTT. The variable domain in full, with the rest retrieved from reference TRBV28 and TRBJ1-6, is DVKVTQSSRYLVKRTGEKVFLECVQDMDHENMFWYRQDPGLGLRLIYFSYDVKMKEKGDIPEGYSVSREKKERFSLILESASTNQTSMYLCASSLYGASGSPLHFGNGTRLTVT.

The CDR3 region is CASSSQGLASEAFF. The CDR3 DNA follows: TGTGCCAGCAGCTCGCAGGGACTAGCGAGTGAAGCTTTCTTT. The chain couples TRBV7-2 to TRBJ1-1, with D maybe TRBD1 (5 bases). The CDR3 has 14 amino acids. CDR1 is SGHTA, CDR2 FQGNSA, per germline. Trimming removed 4 bases from V and 7 bases from J, with 16 bases in between.

V is TRBV2 and J is TRBJ2-7, with a weak D call TRBD2 (5 bases). V gave up 5 bases and J gave up 2 bases, with 13 bases separating them. CDR1 SNHLY and CDR2 FYNNEI come from the germline V gene. The CDR3 is made up of 14 amino acids. CDR3 residues: CASSSGRGTYEQYF. In DNA form, the CDR3 reads TGTGCCAGCAGTTCGGGTCGGGGAACCTACGAGCAGTACTTC.

The chain uses TRBV19 and TRBJ2-7, with 8 bases aligning to TRBD2. The CDR3 sequence is 14 residues long. CDR1 and CDR2 from the germline V gene are LNHDA and SQIVND (reference sequence). Trimming took 3 bases from V and 2 from J; bases not matched to a gene: 3. CDR3 DNA sequence: TGTGCCAGTAGTATCTCCGGGGGGGCCTACGAGCAGTACTTC. This encodes CASSISGGAYEQYF. Looking up the rest from reference TRBV19 and TRBJ2-7 gives the full variable domain: DGGITQSPKYLFRKEGQNVTLSCEQNLNHDAMYWYRQDPGQGLRLIYYSQIVNDFQKGDIAEGYSVSREKKESFPLTVTSAQKNPTAFYLCASSISGGAYEQYFGPGTRLTVT.

This chain connects TRBV28 to TRBJ1-6, with 9 bases aligning to TRBD1. CDR1 is MDHEN, CDR2 SYDVKM, per germline. The ends lost 6 bases at V and 6 bases at J; junction bases unmatched: 3. The CDR3 runs to 14 residues. Written as DNA, the CDR3 is TGTGCCAGCAGCCCGGACAGGGGTAATTCACCCCTCCACTTT. This translates into CASSPDRGNSPLHF.

This clone has more than one count but fewer than ten. The rearrangement links TRBV6-1 to TRBJ2-7; perhaps TRBD1 as D (5 bases). This CDR3 contains 15 residues. Trimming took 3 bases from V and 2 from J, leaving 14 bases between them. CDR1 is MNHNS, CDR2 SASEGT, per germline. The CDR3 region has the DNA TGTGCCAGCAGTGATAACAGGCGCCCTCCCTACGAGCAGTACTTC. This codes for CASSDNRRPPYEQYF.

The V call is TRBV5-1, the J call TRBJ1-3; D gene unclear. CDR3 length: 18 amino acids. Germline CDR1 and CDR2: SGHRS and YFSETQ. V lost 1 base and J 0 bases, leaving 17 bases between the germline ends. The CDR3 protein is CASSLFPGDVSSGNTIYF. Written as DNA, the CDR3 is TGCGCCAGCAGCTTGTTTCCCGGGGATGTAAGCTCTGGAAACACCATATATTTT. The full variable domain, rest sourced from reference TRBV5-1 and TRBJ1-3, is KAGVTQTPRYLIKTRGQQVTLSCSPISGHRSVSWYQQTPGQGLQFLFEYFSETQRNKGNFPGRFSGRQFSNSRSEMNVSTLELGDSALYLCASSLFPGDVSSGNTIYFGEGSWLTVV.

The chain is built from TRBV4-2 and TRBJ2-7; TRBD2 agrees at 14 bases. CDR1 and CDR2 from the germline V gene are LGHNA and YNFKEQ. V was pared by 1 base and J by 5 bases, with 7 bases of the junction left unmatched. This CDR3 is 17 amino acids long. CDR3 nucleotides: TGTGCCAGCAGCCAAGCGACTAGCGGGGGGGCTTTAAACGAGCAGTACTTC. It is translated as CASSQATSGGALNEQYF.

This clone came up once. The V and J genes are TRBV18 and TRBJ1-1; tentatively, D is TRBD1 (5 bases). The CDR3 is 13 residues long. CDR1 and CDR2 (germline): KGHSH, LQKENI. The V gene lost 1 base and the J gene lost 3 bases, with 6 bases spanning the gap. CDR3 residues: CASSPRGDTEAFF. In nucleotides, the CDR3 is TGTGCCAGCTCACCACGGGGGGACACTGAAGCTTTCTTT.

This chain uses TRBV5-4 with TRBJ1-1, with D maybe TRBD1 (5 bases). CDR1 and CDR2 (germline): SGHNT, YYREEE (reference sequence). The CDR3 runs to 13 residues. V was trimmed by 5 bases and J by 1 base, leaving 9 bases between them. CDR3 DNA sequence: TGTGCCAGCAGAATTGACAGGAACACTGAAGCTTTCTTT. Its translation: CASRIDRNTEAFF.

The rearrangement uses TRBV6-6 and TRBJ2-3; D might be TRBD2 (6 bases). The CDR3 runs 14 residues. CDR1 and CDR2 from the germline V gene are MNHNY and SVGAGI (reference sequence). Trimming shortened V by 5 bases and J by 3 bases, and 12 bases separated the two germline ends. CDR3 amino acids: CASSSTRGTDTQYF. In DNA form, the CDR3 reads TGTGCCAGCAGTAGCACCCGGGGGACAGATACGCAGTATTTT.

The chain couples TRBV27 to TRBJ2-5; 7 positions match TRBD1. Germline V CDR1 and CDR2: MNHEY, SMNVEV (reference sequence). The CDR3 sequence is 13 residues long. After removal of 6 bases from V and 5 bases from J, the junction contained 6 bases not matched to a gene. As DNA, the CDR3 is TGTGCCAGCAGGAAGGGGGCGCAGGAGACCCAGTACTTC. Protein: CASRKGAQETQYF.

The V and J genes are TRBV19 and TRBJ1-3, with a weak D call TRBD1 (5 bases). The CDR3 extends over 14 amino acids. The germline CDR1 and CDR2 sequences are LNHDA and SQIVND (reference sequence). The V and J ends lost 5 bases and 3 bases respectively, with 11 bases between them. CDR3 sequence reads: CASSSRQLGNTIYF. DNA of the CDR3: TGTGCCAGTAGTTCCCGACAGCTTGGAAACACCATATATTTT.